Listed below are T cell receptor beta chains from one sample, sequenced in a study of neurological immune-mediated disorders. Using its own MiXCR run on the 5' RACE reads, TCRdb lists one record per CDR3 protein. This sample has about 50,000 distinct CDR3 sequences, with 3% found just once. The sequencing sample was made of PBMCs. The source of these receptors is a woman between 45 and 60 years old with multiple sclerosis. CDR3s leave out the opening cysteine and the closing phenylalanine or tryptophan.

V gene	J gene	CDR3 protein
TRBV7-2	TRBJ1-2	ASSLGTAADT
TRBV7-8	TRBJ2-4	ASSLRLGLENIQY
TRBV5-6	TRBJ2-1	ASSSSSAAGDNEQF
TRBV6-6	TRBJ2-7	ASSYSSGPEQY
TRBV7-6	TRBJ2-7	ASSSRVGGSYEQY
TRBV6-6	TRBJ1-5	ASSYSLELLPRH
TRBV4-2	TRBJ2-1	ASSQHRGGDNEQF
TRBV20-1	TRBJ2-3	SARVPGVGGDTQY
TRBV24-1	TRBJ2-5	ATSDFGRAVRQETQY
TRBV29-1	TRBJ2-2	SVDLGNTGELF
TRBV12-3/TRBV12-4	TRBJ2-3	ASSQWGGALDTQY
TRBV20-1	TRBJ2-2	SARGTSGSSNTGELF
TRBV5-1	TRBJ2-5	ASSLSRGTYQETQY
TRBV7-9	TRBJ1-1	ASKVMSTEAF
TRBV4-1	TRBJ2-1	ASSHSRDRYYNEQF
TRBV18	TRBJ2-1	ASSIASGDNEQF
TRBV15	TRBJ2-2	ATSLGVTGELF
TRBV20-1	TRBJ2-3	SASLGTGGGTDTQY
TRBV5-1	TRBJ1-1	ASSPRQGGSNTEAF
TRBV5-1	TRBJ2-7	ASSLGVLYEQY
TRBV12-3/TRBV12-4	TRBJ2-3	ASSLAGVWREGRPDTQY
TRBV6-6	TRBJ1-5	ASSAGGVQPQH